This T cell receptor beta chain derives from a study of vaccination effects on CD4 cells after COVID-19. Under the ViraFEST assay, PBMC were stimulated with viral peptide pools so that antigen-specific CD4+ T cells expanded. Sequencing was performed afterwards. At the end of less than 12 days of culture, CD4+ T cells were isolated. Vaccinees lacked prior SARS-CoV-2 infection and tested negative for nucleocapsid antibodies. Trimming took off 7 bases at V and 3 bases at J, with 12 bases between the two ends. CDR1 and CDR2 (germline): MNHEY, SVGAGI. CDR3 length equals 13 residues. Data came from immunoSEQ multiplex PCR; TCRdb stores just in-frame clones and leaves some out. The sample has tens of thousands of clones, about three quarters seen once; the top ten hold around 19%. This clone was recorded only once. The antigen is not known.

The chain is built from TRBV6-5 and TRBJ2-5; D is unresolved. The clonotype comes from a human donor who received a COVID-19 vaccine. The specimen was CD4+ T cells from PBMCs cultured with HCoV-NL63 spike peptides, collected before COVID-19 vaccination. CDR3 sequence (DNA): TGTGCCAGCAACCTTGGGCGGAAAGAGACCCAGTACTTC. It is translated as CASNLGRKETQYF.